Sequencing of this T cell receptor (beta chain) was carried out in a study of blood T cells in healthy people across ages. Germline loops: CDR1 SEHNR, CDR2 FQNEAQ (reference sequence). V lost 5 bases and J 2 bases, leaving 12 bases between the germline ends. The CDR3 extends over 15 amino acids. Primed by a sample-barcoded 5' primer and a J-beta primer mix, a second PCR proceeded for roughly 6 to 12 cycles. The template-switch adaptor was a 5' adaptor with 12 random nucleotides. It tagged each cDNA molecule. TCRdb itself ran the 5' RACE reads through MiXCR, one entry per CDR3 protein. The repertoire consists of some 760,000 distinct CDR3 sequences, with roughly 25% occurring once and the leading ten covering under 10%. The same sample was also used in a study of T cells of mothers and their children. That publication notes: It was observed that no persistent microchimeric T cell clones could be detected.

The clonotype originates from a boy between 10 and 17 years old in good health. Sequenced material: blood. This rearrangement joins TRBV7-9 to TRBJ2-2, with D possibly matching TRBD2 (6 bases). In DNA form, the CDR3 reads TGTGCCAGCAGCCCCCTGGGACTCAACACCGGGGAGCTGTTTTTT. As protein: CASSPLGLNTGELFF.